The T cell receptor beta chain described here comes from a study of immune cell composition in non-small cell lung cancer. Whole-study findings and limits: Squamous carcinomas (roughly 80%) more often had tumour-associated clones >0.5% than adenocarcinomas (roughly 33%).

Between the trimmed V and J ends, which lost 6 bases and 1 base, there was a span of 15 bases. The CDR3 loop spans 15 amino acids. Looked up from germline, CDR1 is MNHEY and CDR2 is SMNVEV (reference sequence). As concerns this clone: Its antigen is as yet unknown.

TCRdb's copy holds only in-frame clones and misses some; the assay was immunoSEQ multiplex PCR. The sample yields roughly 14,000 clones, approximately 69% seen once. The chain carries TRBV27 and TRBJ1-1, with D tentatively TRBD1 (5 bases). The clonotype originates from a human donor with non-small cell lung cancer. The source material was lung tumor tissue. In DNA, the CDR3 is TGTGCCAGCAGCTTTCTCCTCAGGGCGAACACTGAAGCTTTCTTT. Encoded protein: CASSFLLRANTEAFF.